The source of this T cell receptor beta chain is a study of CD8+CD57+ T cells in acquired aplastic anemia. Investigators profiled TCR beta VDJ and CDR3 from genomic DNA template. One entry per CDR3 protein, called by TCRdb with MiXCR from the reads. The sample records about 200,000 distinct CDR3 sequences, about half being singletons. Germline CDR1 is SGHTA and CDR2 is FQGNSA. The CDR3 extends over 16 amino acids. V was cut by 2 bases and J by 1 base, with 9 bases left in between. Flow cytometry had shown expanded CD8+CD57+ cells in the patients chosen for sequencing. Patients were treatment-naive when blood was sampled.

The receptor comes from a human donor with aplastic anemia. The specimen sequenced was sorted CD4+, CD8+, or CD8+CD57+ T cells (not recorded which) from PBMCs. The V call is TRBV7-2, the J call TRBJ2-6; D is perhaps TRBD1 or TRBD2 (6 bases each). The CDR3: CASSLRGDSGANVLTF. The CDR3, as DNA: TGTGCCAGCAGCTTAAGGGGGGATTCTGGGGCCAACGTCCTGACTTTC.